A single sample is the source of the 8 T cell receptor beta chains below, sequenced in a study of blood T cell repertoires in COVID-19. Here immunoSEQ multiplex PCR was the method, and the copy in TCRdb shows in-frame clones only, minus some. This table has approximately 340,000 clones, roughly nine tenths appearing once. Source material: PBMCs or T cells enriched from blood (not recorded which). The receptors stem from a woman in her thirties or forties who had been exposed to COVID-19.

The V and J genes are TRBV5-5 and TRBJ2-5; 7 nucleotides line up with TRBD1. CDR3 length equals 15 residues. The germline V gene has CDR1 SGHKS and CDR2 YYEKEE (reference sequence). V gave up 3 bases and J gave up 2 bases; unmatched junction bases: 7. The CDR3 here is CASSSRDRGQETQYF. Written as DNA, the CDR3 is TGTGCCAGCAGCTCCCGGGACAGAGGACAAGAGACCCAGTACTTC.

The chain uses TRBV18 and TRBJ1-1; maybe TRBD1 (6 bases). Germline V gene data show CDR1 as KGHSH and CDR2 as LQKENI. Trimming removed 6 bases at V and 2 bases at J, with 22 bases between. The CDR3 has 17 residues. The CDR3 nucleotides are TGTGCCAGCTCGCCTATCGTGGGGGCAGGAGGCAACACTGAAGCTTTCTTT. Amino acid sequence: CASSPIVGAGGNTEAFF.

The gene calls are TRBV6-1 and TRBJ1-2; D is unresolved. This CDR3 spans 15 amino acids. Between the trimmed V and J ends, which lost 5 bases and 5 bases, there was a span of 18 bases. Germline CDR1 and CDR2: MNHNS and SASEGT. The CDR3 DNA reads as TGTGCCAGCAGTCCACTCCTCCCGGAGGTTTATGGCTACACCTTC. Protein: CASSPLLPEVYGYTF.

This chain joins TRBV11-3 and TRBJ2-1, with D unresolved. The V gene lost 5 bases and the J gene lost 2 bases, with 10 bases spanning the gap. The CDR3 totals 14 residues. Germline CDR1 is SGHNT and CDR2 is YENEEA. CDR3 bases: TGTGCCAGCAGCCTGGCTGAAGCCTACAATGAGCAGTTCTTC. Its protein product is CASSLAEAYNEQFF.

The chain recombines TRBV7-9 with TRBJ1-2; a weak D match, TRBD1 (5 bases). This CDR3 contains 15 residues. The V gene's germline CDR1 is SEHNR and CDR2 FQNEAQ (reference sequence). Trimming pared 1 base from V and 4 bases from J, leaving 13 bases between. CDR3 region: CASSLGQSTVYGYTF. CDR3 DNA: TGTGCCAGCAGCTTAGGACAGTCAACTGTCTATGGCTACACCTTC.

The chain is built from TRBV6-6 and TRBJ1-5, with a tentative D call TRBD1 (6 bases). Trimming removed 5 bases from V and 1 base from J, with 12 bases in between. Germline CDR1 reads MNHNY; CDR2 reads SVGAGI (reference sequence). This CDR3 contains 15 residues. The CDR3 reads CASSRRDNSNQPQHF. The CDR3, as DNA: TGTGCCAGCAGTCGAAGGGACAACAGCAATCAGCCCCAGCATTTT.

The chain links TRBV9 to TRBJ2-7, with D perhaps TRBD2 (6 bases). This CDR3 contains 14 residues. The V gene's germline CDR1 is SGDLS and CDR2 YYNGEE. V lost 0 bases to trimming and J lost 3 bases, with 10 bases between them. CDR3 DNA: TGTGCCAGCAGCGTAGGGGGGGTTAACTACGAGCAGTACTTC. Amino acids: CASSVGGVNYEQYF.

This rearrangement joins TRBV24-1 to TRBJ1-2; 9 bases map to TRBD1. The CDR3 runs to 16 residues. V shed 4 bases, J shed 2 bases, and the junction held 7 bases outside the gene matches. The germline V gene has CDR1 KGHDR and CDR2 SFDVKD. The CDR3 nucleotides read TGTGCCACCAGTGACCCTGGACAGGGGCTGAACTATGGCTACACCTTC. As protein: CATSDPGQGLNYGYTF.